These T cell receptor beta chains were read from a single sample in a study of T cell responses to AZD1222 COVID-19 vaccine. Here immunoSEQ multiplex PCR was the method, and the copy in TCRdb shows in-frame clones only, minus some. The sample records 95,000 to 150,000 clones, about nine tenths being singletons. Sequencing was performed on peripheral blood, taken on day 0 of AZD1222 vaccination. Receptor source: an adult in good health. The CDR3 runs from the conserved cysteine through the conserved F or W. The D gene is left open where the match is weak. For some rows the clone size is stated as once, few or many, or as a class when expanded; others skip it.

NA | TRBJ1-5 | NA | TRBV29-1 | CSVAWDGNQPQHF | TGCAGCGTTGCCTGGGATGGCAATCAGCCCCAGCATTTT
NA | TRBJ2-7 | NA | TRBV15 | CATSRGLPSYEQYF | TGTGCCACCAGCAGGGGACTCCCCTCCTACGAGCAGTACTTC
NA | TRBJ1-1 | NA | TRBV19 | CASTGWGSDTEAFF | TGTGCCAGTACGGGGTGGGGGTCGGACACTGAAGCTTTCTTT
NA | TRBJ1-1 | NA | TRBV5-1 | CASSWTENTEAFF | TGCGCCAGCAGCTGGACAGAGAACACTGAAGCTTTCTTT
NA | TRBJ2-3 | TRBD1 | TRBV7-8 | CASSLDRDRVTDTQYF | TGTGCCAGCAGCTTAGACCGGGACAGGGTCACAGATACGCAGTATTTT
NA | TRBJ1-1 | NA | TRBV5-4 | CASSPPRQLNTEAFF | TGTGCCAGCAGCCCACCCAGACAGTTGAACACTGAAGCTTTCTTT
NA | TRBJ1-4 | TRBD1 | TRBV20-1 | CSASTNPGTGGRMLFF | TGCAGTGCTAGTACAAACCCCGGGACAGGGGGCCGAATGCTGTTTTTT
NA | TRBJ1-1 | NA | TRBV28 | CASSFAGGITEAFF | TGTGCCAGCAGTTTTGCGGGAGGTATAACTGAAGCTTTCTTT
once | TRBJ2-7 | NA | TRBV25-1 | CATHSSYEQYF | TGTGCCACCCATAGCTCCTACGAGCAGTACTTC
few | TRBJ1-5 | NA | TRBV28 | CASSFNAPNQPQHF | TGTGCCAGCAGTTTCAACGCCCCCAATCAGCCCCAGCATTTT
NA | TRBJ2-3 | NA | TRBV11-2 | CASSFVLDTQYF | TGTGCCAGCAGCTTCGTCCTAGATACGCAGTATTTT
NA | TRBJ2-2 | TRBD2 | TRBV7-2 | CASSWTSGSRAGELFF | TGTGCCAGCAGTTGGACTAGCGGGAGCCGCGCCGGGGAGCTGTTTTTT
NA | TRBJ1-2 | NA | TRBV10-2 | CASSEVGGYGYTF | TGCGCCAGCAGTGAGGTTGGGGGCTATGGCTACACCTTC
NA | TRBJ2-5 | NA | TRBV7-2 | CASSRAGVQETQYF | TGTGCCAGCAGTCGGGCTGGCGTTCAAGAGACCCAGTACTTC
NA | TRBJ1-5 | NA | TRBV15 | CATSREGVRGGNQPQHF | TGTGCCACCAGCAGAGAAGGGGTCCGCGGAGGAAATCAGCCCCAGCATTTT
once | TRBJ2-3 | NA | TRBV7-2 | CASSRTSDTQYF | TGTGCCAGCAGCCGGACTTCAGATACGCAGTATTTT
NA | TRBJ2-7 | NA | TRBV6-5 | CASSYSGTNPYEQYF | TGTGCCAGCAGTTACTCCGGGACCAATCCCTACGAGCAGTACTTC
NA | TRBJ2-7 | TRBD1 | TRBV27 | CASSPGQGYEQYF | TGTGCCAGCAGTCCCGGACAGGGCTACGAGCAGTACTTC
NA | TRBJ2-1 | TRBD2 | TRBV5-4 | CASSLPTSGRVNEQFF | TGTGCCAGCAGCTTGCCGACTAGCGGGAGGGTTAATGAGCAGTTCTTC
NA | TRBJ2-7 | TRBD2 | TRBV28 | CASIAGGSSYEQYF | TGTGCCAGTATAGCGGGAGGAAGCTCCTACGAGCAGTACTTC
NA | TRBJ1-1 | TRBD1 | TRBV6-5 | CASSRQGKNTEAFF | TGTGCCAGCAGTAGACAGGGGAAGAACACTGAAGCTTTCTTT
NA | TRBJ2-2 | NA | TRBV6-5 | CASSYWVSTGELFF | TGTGCCAGCAGTTACTGGGTCTCCACCGGGGAGCTGTTTTTT
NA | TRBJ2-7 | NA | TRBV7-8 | CASSLWQGISYEQYF | TGTGCCAGCAGCTTATGGCAGGGGATTTCCTACGAGCAGTACTTC
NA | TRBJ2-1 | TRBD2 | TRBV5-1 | CASSLDRTSGREGNEQFF | TGCGCCAGCAGCTTGGATCGGACTAGCGGGAGGGAAGGCAATGAGCAGTTCTTC
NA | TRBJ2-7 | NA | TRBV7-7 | CASSQDLGYEQYF | TGTGCTAGCAGCCAGGACCTCGGCTACGAGCAGTACTTC
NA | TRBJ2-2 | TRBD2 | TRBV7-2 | CASSFGSSGVRTGELFF | TGTGCCAGCAGCTTCGGGTCTAGCGGGGTCCGCACCGGGGAGCTGTTTTTT
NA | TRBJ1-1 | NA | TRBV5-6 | CASSSTGLGTEAFF | TGTGCCAGCAGCTCCACAGGGCTGGGGACTGAAGCTTTCTTT
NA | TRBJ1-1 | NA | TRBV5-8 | CASSRGHLNTEAFF | TGTGCCAGCAGCAGGGGACACCTGAACACTGAAGCTTTCTTT
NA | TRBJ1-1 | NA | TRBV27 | CASSRGGGTEAFF | TGTGCCAGCAGTCGCGGTGGCGGTACTGAAGCTTTCTTT
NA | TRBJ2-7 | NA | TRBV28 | CASSFASYEQYF | TGTGCCAGCAGTTTCGCGTCCTACGAGCAGTACTTC
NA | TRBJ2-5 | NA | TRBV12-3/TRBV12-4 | CASSFGHQETQYF | TGTGCCAGCAGTTTTGGGCACCAAGAGACCCAGTACTTC
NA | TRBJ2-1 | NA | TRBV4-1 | CASSPLLRNNEQFF | TGCGCCAGCAGCCCTTTACTCAGAAACAATGAGCAGTTCTTC
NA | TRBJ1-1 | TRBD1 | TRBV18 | CASSQTGENTEAFF | TGTGCCAGCTCACAGACAGGGGAGAACACTGAAGCTTTCTTT
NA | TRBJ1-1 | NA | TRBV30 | CAWSPGVGWNTEAFF | TGTGCCTGGAGCCCAGGGGTGGGCTGGAACACTGAAGCTTTCTTT
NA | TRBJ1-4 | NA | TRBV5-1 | CASSLAGDEKLFF | TGCGCCAGCAGCTTGGCGGGGGATGAAAAACTGTTTTTT
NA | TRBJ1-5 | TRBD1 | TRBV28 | CASSMTGLNQPQHF | TGTGCCAGCTCCATGACAGGGCTCAATCAGCCCCAGCATTTT
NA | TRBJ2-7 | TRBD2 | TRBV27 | CASSFGLAGAYEQYF | TGTGCCAGCAGTTTCGGACTAGCGGGTGCCTACGAGCAGTACTTC
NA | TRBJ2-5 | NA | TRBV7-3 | CASSPGGGETQYF | TGTGCCAGCAGCCCCGGGGGCGGGGAGACCCAGTACTTC
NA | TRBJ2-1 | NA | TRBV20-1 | CRGGSYNEQFF | TGCAGGGGGGGCTCCTACAATGAGCAGTTCTTC
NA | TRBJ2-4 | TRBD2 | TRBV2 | CASSESGLAGAHQYF | TGTGCCAGCAGTGAATCGGGCCTAGCGGGAGCCCATCAGTACTTC
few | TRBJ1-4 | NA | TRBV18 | CASSTLSMTSVATNEKLFF | TGTGCCAGCTCAACTCTAAGTATGACTTCTGTTGCAACTAATGAAAAACTGTTTTTT